Each of the 21 T cell receptor beta chains below was sequenced from the same sample in a study of blood T cell repertoires in COVID-19. Assay: immunoSEQ multiplex PCR; the TCRdb copy retains only in-frame clones and omits some. This sample has 180,000 or so clones, with 81% found just once. The source material was peripheral blood. These receptors originate from a woman aged 40 to 49 with COVID-19, enrolled during active disease.

The V call is TRBV7-2, the J call TRBJ2-5; D might be TRBD2 (5 bases). The V and J ends lost 2 bases and 3 bases respectively, with 13 bases between them. Germline assignment: CDR1 SGHTA and CDR2 FQGNSA. This CDR3 is 15 amino acids long. Here the CDR3 DNA reads TGTGCCAGCAGCTTAAAGGTTCCCGGGAAAGAGACCCAGTACTTC. It encodes CASSLKVPGKETQYF.

Only a few counts were recorded for this clone. The V call is TRBV12-3 or TRBV12-4, the J call TRBJ2-1; TRBD1 aligns across 8 bases. The CDR3 runs to 12 residues. Unmatched junction bases numbered 3, after V lost 10 bases and J lost 4 bases. The CDR3 DNA is TGTGCCACACAGGGGGAGTACAATGAGCAGTTCTTC. Translation gives CATQGEYNEQFF.

The J gene is TRBJ1-4, the V gene TRBV15; maybe TRBD1 (6 bases). Germline CDR1 LNHNV, CDR2 YYDKDF (reference sequence). The germline V and J ends were trimmed by 3 bases and 7 bases, with 15 bases remaining between them. This CDR3 comprises 15 residues. The CDR3 DNA is TGTGCCACCAGCAGGGGGGCTGAGGGTGGTGAAAAACTGTTTTTT. Amino acids: CATSRGAEGGEKLFF. The entire variable domain, with the rest obtained from reference TRBV15 and TRBJ1-4, is as follows: DAMVIQNPRYQVTQFGKPVTLSCSQTLNHNVMYWYQQKSSQAPKLLFHYYDKDFNNEADTPDNFQSRRPNTSFCFLDIRSPGLGDTAMYLCATSRGAEGGEKLFFGSGTQLSVL.

The V gene is TRBV7-9, the J gene TRBJ1-3; D ambiguous. Germline loops: CDR1 SEHNR, CDR2 FQNEAQ (reference sequence). The ends were cut back, 7 bases at V and 4 bases at J, with 11 bases in the middle. The CDR3 loop spans 13 amino acids. The CDR3 coding sequence is TGTGCCAGCACCCCAGGTGGGGGAAACACCATATATTTT. Protein sequence: CASTPGGGNTIYF.

The chain recombines TRBV28 with TRBJ1-1; 9 bases agree with TRBD1. The CDR3 totals 13 residues. V was clipped by 6 bases and J by 7 bases; unmatched bases: 6. From germline, CDR1 is MDHEN and CDR2 SYDVKM. The CDR3 is CASSRDRANEAFF. As DNA, the CDR3 is TGTGCCAGCAGCAGGGACAGGGCTAATGAAGCTTTCTTT.

The V and J genes are TRBV6-2 or TRBV6-3 and TRBJ2-1; the match to TRBD2 covers 10 bases. The CDR3 runs 18 residues. Trimming cost V 0 bases and J 2 bases; bases outside gene matches: 7. CDR1 MNHEY and CDR2 SVGEGT come from the germline V gene. CDR3 protein: CASSYSKTSGLTYNEQFF. The DNA of the CDR3 is TGTGCCAGCAGTTACTCCAAGACTAGCGGGTTAACCTACAATGAGCAGTTCTTC.

CDR3 nucleotides: TGTGCCAGCTCCTTACTCGGCGGGGGGACAGATACGCAGTATTTT. Protein: CASSLLGGGTDTQYF. The chain employs TRBV6-5 and TRBJ2-3; TRBD2 agrees at 8 bases. This CDR3 has 15 amino acids. The germline V gene has CDR1 MNHEY and CDR2 SVGAGI. Trimming cost V 8 bases and J 3 bases; bases outside gene matches: 10.

This rearrangement joins TRBV20-1 to TRBJ1-1; TRBD1 might be the D (5 bases). This CDR3 spans 9 amino acids. The ends were cut back, 8 bases at V and 7 bases at J, with 8 bases in the middle. Germline CDR1 reads DFQATT; CDR2 reads SNEGSKA (reference sequence). The CDR3 here is CSTGDEAFF. CDR3 nucleotide sequence: TGCAGTACGGGGGATGAAGCTTTCTTT.

This rearrangement joins TRBV6-5 to TRBJ1-5, with 7 positions matching TRBD1. Germline V gene lookup returns CDR1 MNHEY and CDR2 SVGAGI. The CDR3 contains 14 residues. With V trimmed by 6 bases and J by 4 bases, 6 bases remained unmatched. The CDR3 nucleotides are TGTGCCAGCAGGCCTCGGACAGGAAATCAGCCCCAGCATTTT. The encoded protein is CASRPRTGNQPQHF.

This chain uses TRBV7-9 with TRBJ2-5; D perhaps matches TRBD2 (6 bases). Germline CDR1 reads SEHNR; CDR2 reads FQNEAQ (reference sequence). V shed 5 bases and J shed 6 bases, with 13 bases lying between them. This CDR3 is built from 13 residues. CDR3 coding DNA: TGTGCCAGCAGCCCCCCCGCGGGAAAGACCCAGTACTTC. It codes for CASSPPAGKTQYF.

This clone was seen ten or more times. V gene TRBV29-1 combines with J gene TRBJ2-1, with D tentatively TRBD1 (6 bases). CDR1 SQVTM and CDR2 ANQGSEA come from the germline V gene. V lost 4 bases, J lost 0 bases, and 19 bases lay in between. The CDR3 totals 17 residues. DNA for the CDR3: TGCAGCGTTGCTAAGGGGACATCATCCTTCTCCTACAATGAGCAGTTCTTC. Translated, it gives CSVAKGTSSFSYNEQFF.

This clone was observed a handful of times. This chain links TRBV4-1 with TRBJ1-2; the D is unclear. Germline CDR1 and CDR2: MGHRA and YSYEKL. Trimming pared 0 bases from V and 3 bases from J, leaving 5 bases between. The CDR3 is made up of 13 amino acids. The CDR3 loop is CASSQEDYYGYTF. Here the CDR3 DNA reads TGCGCCAGCAGCCAAGAGGACTACTATGGCTACACCTTC.

The CDR3 loop is CASSQQAGGTYSYNEQFF. Here the CDR3 DNA reads TGCGCCAGCAGCCAACAAGCGGGAGGAACGTACTCCTACAATGAGCAGTTCTTC. The chain uses TRBV4-1 and TRBJ2-1; 9 bases agree with TRBD2. After removal of 2 bases from V and 0 bases from J, the junction contained 8 bases not matched to a gene. Germline V lookup: CDR1 MGHRA, CDR2 YSYEKL. The CDR3 spans 18 residues.

V gene TRBV9 combines with J gene TRBJ2-1; D possibly corresponds to TRBD2 (6 bases). The CDR3 covers 13 residues. V lost 6 bases and J lost 7, with 14 bases in between. The germline V gene encodes CDR1 SGDLS and CDR2 YYNGEE. The CDR3 here is CASTRTGGNEQFF. The CDR3 nucleotides are TGTGCCAGCACCAGGACTGGAGGGAATGAGCAGTTCTTC.

V gene TRBV10-3 combines with J gene TRBJ1-1, with TRBD1 matching over 8 bases. This CDR3 has 15 amino acids. Germline V gives CDR1 ENHRY, CDR2 SYGVKD. With 10 bases clipped from V and 1 base from J, the junction kept 11 bases outside the gene matches. The chain's CDR3 is CATAFGQGGNTEAFF. In nucleotides, the CDR3 is TGTGCCACAGCCTTCGGACAGGGCGGGAACACTGAAGCTTTCTTT.

V is TRBV3-1 (or the pseudogene TRBV3-2) and J is TRBJ2-1; perhaps TRBD1 as D (6 bases). Germline assignment: CDR1 LGHDT and CDR2 YNNKEL (reference sequence). CDR3 length: 14 amino acids. Trimming took 0 bases from V and 12 from J, leaving 15 bases between them. CDR3 sequence: CASSQDWGRGTQFF. For the CDR3, the DNA is TGTGCCAGCAGCCAAGATTGGGGCAGGGGAACGCAGTTCTTC.

The rearrangement uses TRBV7-3 and TRBJ2-1; D call uncertain. The V gene's germline CDR1 is SGHTA and CDR2 FQGTGA. V lost 4 bases and J 8 bases, leaving 15 bases between the germline ends. The length of the CDR3 is 14 residues. The CDR3 region is CASSYWAIRHEQFF. CDR3 DNA sequence: TGTGCCAGCAGCTACTGGGCTATACGGCATGAGCAGTTCTTC.

The J gene is TRBJ2-7, the V gene TRBV7-8; 9 positions agree with TRBD1. The junction had 8 bases not matched to a gene; V was cut back by 6 bases and J by 2 bases. Looked up from germline, CDR1 is SGHVS and CDR2 is FQNEAQ. This CDR3 spans 15 amino acids. Written as DNA, the CDR3 is TGTGCCAGCAGTTCACCCGGGACAGGGACCTACGAGCAGTACTTC. Amino acids: CASSSPGTGTYEQYF.

The V and J genes are TRBV9 and TRBJ2-3; 8 bases agree with TRBD1. Germline V gives CDR1 SGDLS, CDR2 YYNGEE. This CDR3 has 16 amino acids. Trimming cost V 1 base and J 3 bases; bases outside gene matches: 7. CDR3 sequence reads: CASSVTGTGYTDTQYF. The CDR3 bases are TGTGCCAGCAGCGTAACCGGGACAGGTTATACAGATACGCAGTATTTT.

This rearrangement joins TRBV9 to TRBJ2-5; D is ambiguous. The CDR3 length is 15 residues. Per germline, CDR1 SGDLS and CDR2 YYNGEE. Trimming shortened V by 0 bases and J by 1 base, and 10 bases separated the two germline ends. The CDR3 bases are TGTGCCAGCAGCGTAGGCGGATTGATCCAAGAGACCCAGTACTTC. Translation gives CASSVGGLIQETQYF.

The V gene is TRBV7-6, the J gene TRBJ1-4; D not resolved. Trimming left V 3 bases short and J 7 bases short, with 15 bases between. CDR1 and CDR2 from the germline V gene are SGHVS and FNYEAQ. CDR3 length equals 15 residues. DNA for the CDR3: TGTGCCAGCAGCTTTTCACCGGCTCGGGGTGAAAAACTGTTTTTT. Its protein product is CASSFSPARGEKLFF.